Below, 15 T cell receptor beta chains from the same sample are listed, as sequenced in a study of PD-L1 blockade in urothelial cancer (dated by TCRdb to about 2017). The library came from the immunoSEQ multiplex PCR assay. TCRdb carries this immuneACCESS record with in-frame sequences only. Its versions omit some clonotypes, under half of them owing to an unresolved V gene in the studies checked, with the rest unexplained. A total of fewer than 45,000 clones appear in this sample, 80% to 90% of them only once. Of the sample, roughly 7% is held by the ten largest clones. What this sample's time point label stands for: pretreatment peripheral blood. Sequencing was performed on PBMCs, taken around atezolizumab (anti-PD-L1) treatment. Every receptor here comes from a man aged 60 to 69 with urothelial cancer.

In this sample, this clone turned up a few times. The genes are TRBV19 and TRBJ2-7; possibly TRBD2 for D (5 bases). The germline V gene encodes CDR1 LNHDA and CDR2 SQIVND (reference sequence). The CDR3 has 13 residues. The V and J ends lost 2 bases and 6 bases respectively, with 11 bases between them. The CDR3 region is CASSIQFEGEQYF. DNA for the CDR3: TGTGCCAGTAGTATACAGTTTGAGGGCGAGCAGTACTTC.

The genes are TRBV6-6 and TRBJ2-7, with TRBD2 matching 7 bases. CDR1 and CDR2 from the germline V gene are MNHNY and SVGAGI (reference sequence). V was clipped by 7 bases and J by 3 bases; unmatched bases: 12. CDR3 length: 15 amino acids. CDR3 nucleotides: TGTGCCAGCATCGACGGAGCTGGGGGGGACTACGAGCAGTACTTC. It yields the protein CASIDGAGGDYEQYF.

This clone was counted only a few times. The rearrangement links TRBV5-4 to TRBJ2-5, with 10 nucleotides matching TRBD2. The CDR3 spans 15 residues. The junction had 6 bases not matched to a gene; V was cut back by 4 bases and J by 3 bases. Germline V CDR1 and CDR2: SGHNT, YYREEE (reference sequence). The CDR3 sequence: CASSALSGGEETQYF. CDR3 DNA: TGTGCCAGCAGCGCCCTGAGCGGGGGGGAAGAGACCCAGTACTTC.

This clone was seen only once. The chain has TRBV2 and TRBJ2-5; TRBD2 agrees at 7 bases. The CDR3 length is 15 residues. The junction had 7 bases not matched to a gene; V was cut back by 5 bases and J by 1 base. Germline CDR1 is SNHLY and CDR2 is FYNNEI. The CDR3 is CASSITRTSQETQYF. In DNA form, the CDR3 reads TGTGCCAGCAGTATCACGCGGACTAGCCAAGAGACCCAGTACTTC.

The J gene is TRBJ2-6, the V gene TRBV2; weak D call: TRBD2 (6 bases). CDR1 and CDR2 (germline): SNHLY, FYNNEI. Trimming pared 7 bases from V and 0 bases from J, leaving 13 bases between. The CDR3 is 16 amino acids. This CDR3 is CASTWDGSSGANVLTF. CDR3 coding DNA: TGTGCCAGCACCTGGGACGGGAGCTCTGGGGCCAACGTCCTGACTTTC.

V gene TRBV6-6 combines with J gene TRBJ1-6, with 7 nucleotides matching TRBD1. The CDR3 is 15 residues long. Germline values: CDR1 MNHNY, CDR2 SVGAGI (reference sequence). V lost 5 bases, J lost 8 bases, and 9 bases stayed unmatched. CDR3 nucleotides: TGTGCCAGCAGTCCCGGGACAGCAAGAGATTCACCCCTCCACTTT. Residues: CASSPGTARDSPLHF.

The chain links TRBV15 to TRBJ1-2; D might be TRBD1 (6 bases). Germline V gene sequence: CDR1 LNHNV, CDR2 YYDKDF (reference sequence). The length of the CDR3 is 15 residues. V was trimmed by 4 bases and J by 4 bases, leaving 16 bases between them. The CDR3 loop reads CATSKPDRPFYGYTF. For the CDR3, the DNA is TGTGCCACCAGCAAGCCGGACAGACCATTCTATGGCTACACCTTC.

This clone has just a few counts. The sample holds other DNA sequences that translate to the same CDR3. This chain joins TRBV7-2 and TRBJ2-5, with D hard to call. The germline V and J ends were trimmed by 1 base and 5 bases, with 8 bases remaining between them. Germline values: CDR1 SGHTA, CDR2 FQGNSA. This CDR3 is 13 amino acids long. The CDR3 sequence is CASSLGPEETQYF. The CDR3 bases are TGTGCCAGCAGCTTAGGACCGGAGGAGACCCAGTACTTC.

This clone was seen only a few times. The chain joins TRBV9 to TRBJ2-7; the match to TRBD2 covers 14 bases. This CDR3 has 18 residues. V shed 3 bases, J shed 0 bases, and the junction held 8 bases outside the gene matches. Looked up from germline, CDR1 is SGDLS and CDR2 is YYNGEE. CDR3 coding DNA: TGTGCCAGCAGCGCCCGACTAGCGGGGGGGGGAAACTCCTACGAGCAGTACTTC. Its protein is CASSARLAGGGNSYEQYF. The complete variable domain, with remaining parts taken from reference TRBV9 and TRBJ2-7, reads DSGVTQTPKHLITATGQRVTLRCSPRSGDLSVYWYQQSLDQGLQFLIQYYNGEERAKGNILERFSAQQFPDLHSELNLSSLELGDSALYFCASSARLAGGGNSYEQYFGPGTRLTVT.

The chain uses TRBV5-6 and TRBJ2-1, with TRBD1 as a possible D gene (5 bases). This CDR3 has 17 residues. CDR1 is SGHDT and CDR2 is YYEEEE in the germline V gene. The germline V and J ends were trimmed by 3 bases and 3 bases, with 19 bases remaining between them. Here the CDR3 DNA reads TGTGCCAGCAGCTCCGAAGGGGTAGGGGTTCTCTACAATGAGCAGTTCTTC. It codes for CASSSEGVGVLYNEQFF.

The chain combines TRBV28 with TRBJ1-6; 8 nucleotides agree with TRBD1. CDR3 size: 18 residues. CDR1 and CDR2 (germline): MDHEN, SYDVKM. V shed 5 bases and J 4 bases; nucleotides not matched to a gene: 13. The CDR3, as DNA: TGTGCCAGCAGTCGGCTACCAGACAGGGGCGAATATAATTCACCCCTCCACTTT. It translates to CASSRLPDRGEYNSPLHF.

The chain has TRBV4-1 and TRBJ2-7; D is perhaps TRBD1 (5 bases). Trimming stripped 0 bases from V and 3 bases from J, with 12 bases between. The CDR3 covers 15 residues. CDR1 and CDR2 (germline): MGHRA, YSYEKL. CDR3 DNA: TGCGCCAGCAGCCAAGATATCACAACAGGCTACGAGCAGTACTTC. Its protein is CASSQDITTGYEQYF.

This chain links TRBV21-1 with TRBJ1-2. TRBV21-1 is a recognized pseudogene. The CDR3 contains 13 residues. The CDR3 region has the DNA TGTGCCAGCATCTTGGGGGGGGACTATGGCTACACCTTC. Its protein is CASILGGDYGYTF.

This rearrangement joins TRBV19 to TRBJ1-1, with D possibly matching TRBD1 (5 bases). The CDR3 runs to 11 residues. V lost 7 bases, J lost 4 bases, and 7 bases lay in between. Germline V gene lookup returns CDR1 LNHDA and CDR2 SQIVND (reference sequence). The CDR3 loop is CASNRGTEAFF. Here the CDR3 DNA reads TGTGCCAGTAATAGGGGCACTGAAGCTTTCTTT.

V usage is TRBV5-8 and J usage is TRBJ1-2; D call uncertain. V was pared by 0 bases and J by 14 bases, with 11 bases between. The CDR3 is 11 residues long. Germline assignment: CDR1 SGHTS and CDR2 YDEGEE. The CDR3 spells CASSLGRWRTF. DNA of the CDR3: TGTGCCAGCAGCTTGGGTCGGTGGAGAACCTTC.